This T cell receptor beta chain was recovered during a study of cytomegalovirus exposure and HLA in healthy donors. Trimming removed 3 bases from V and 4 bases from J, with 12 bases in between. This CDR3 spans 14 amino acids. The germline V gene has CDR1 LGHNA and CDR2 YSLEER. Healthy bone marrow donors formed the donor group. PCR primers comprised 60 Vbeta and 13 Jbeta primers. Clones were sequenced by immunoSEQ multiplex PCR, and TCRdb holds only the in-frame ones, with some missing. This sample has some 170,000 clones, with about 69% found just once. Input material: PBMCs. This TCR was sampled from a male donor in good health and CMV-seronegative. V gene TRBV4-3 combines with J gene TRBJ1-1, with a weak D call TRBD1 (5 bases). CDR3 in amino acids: CASSHEGEGTEAFF. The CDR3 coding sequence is TGCGCCAGCAGCCATGAAGGGGAGGGCACTGAAGCTTTCTTT.